This is a list of T cell receptor beta chains from one sample in a study of cytomegalovirus exposure and HLA in healthy donors. Sequenced by immunoSEQ multiplex PCR; TCRdb stores in-frame clones only, minus some. The repertoire holds tens of thousands of clones, with roughly 78% as singletons. The specimen sequenced was PBMCs. These receptors were obtained from a woman in her thirties or forties in good health and CMV-seropositive. The CDR3 runs from the conserved cysteine through the conserved F or W.

>TRBJ1-5|TRBV29-1
CSVENREGQPQHF
>TRBJ2-7|TRBV11-1
CASSLGQNYEQYF
>TRBJ1-2|TRBV5-1
CASSFGTVEASYGYTF
>TRBJ2-3|TRBV29-1
CSVRKIAGTSTDTQYF
>TRBJ1-1|TRBV2
CASSGRTGVTEAFF
>TRBJ2-1|TRBV5-1
CASSLGTGNNEQFF
>TRBJ2-2|TRBV7-8
CASSLAGRTGELFF
>TRBJ2-7|TRBV18
CASSPGTDSYEQYF
>TRBJ2-2|TRBV27
CASSLWQGTGELFF
>TRBJ2-7|TRBV9
CASSVTGSSYEQYF
>TRBJ1-6|TRBV9
CASSVYRGGNSPLHF
>TRBJ2-7|TRBV5-5
CASSLLPLTSYEQYF
>TRBJ2-3|TRBV4-2
CASSLLGTSGGEDTQYF
>-|TRBV6-1
CASSQGQPFSYEQYF
>TRBJ2-7|TRBV5-4
CASSYDPPGGFSYEQYF
>TRBJ1-1|TRBV19
CASSNTGNTEAFF
>TRBJ2-2|TRBV4-1
CASSQEAGGLTGELFF